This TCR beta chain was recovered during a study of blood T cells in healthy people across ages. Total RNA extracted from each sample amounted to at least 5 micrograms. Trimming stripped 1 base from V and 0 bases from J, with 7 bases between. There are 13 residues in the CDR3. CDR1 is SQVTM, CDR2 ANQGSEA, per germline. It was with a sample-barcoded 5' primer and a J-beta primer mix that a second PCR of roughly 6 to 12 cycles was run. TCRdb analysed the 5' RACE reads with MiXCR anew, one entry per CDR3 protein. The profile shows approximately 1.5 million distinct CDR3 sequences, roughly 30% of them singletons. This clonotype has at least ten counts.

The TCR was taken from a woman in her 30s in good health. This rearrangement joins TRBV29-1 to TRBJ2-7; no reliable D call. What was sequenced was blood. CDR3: CSVEGQTSYEQYF. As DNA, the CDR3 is TGCAGCGTTGAAGGTCAGACCTCCTACGAGCAGTACTTC.